Following are 10 T cell receptor beta chains from one sample sequenced in a study of T-cell reconstitution after alpha-beta-depleted transplantation in children. Unique molecular identifiers were used in preparing the TCRbeta library. TCRdb re-called the PCR reads through MiXCR, storing one row per CDR3 protein. Of roughly 300,000 distinct CDR3 sequences detected, roughly 11% appear once; the ten largest clones hold about 20%. The starting material was peripheral blood, obtained 180 days after TCRalphabeta/CD19-depleted stem cell transplant. These receptors came from a male patient between 2 and 15 years old who had a stem cell transplant for chronic granulomatous disease, so the T cells may come from the graft donor.

This clonotype was picked up many times. The V call is TRBV12-3 or TRBV12-4, the J call TRBJ2-2; D gene unclear. The CDR3 sequence is 13 residues long. The V gene lost 3 bases and the J gene lost 7 bases, with 9 bases spanning the gap. The chain's CDR3 is CASSFAGGGELFF. In nucleotides, the CDR3 is TGTGCCAGCAGTTTCGCCGGTGGCGGGGAGCTGTTTTTT.

This clonotype has only a few counts. The chain uses TRBV12-3 or TRBV12-4 and TRBJ1-5; D possibly corresponds to TRBD1 (6 bases). Between the trimmed V and J ends, which lost 3 bases and 0 bases, there was a span of 21 bases. This CDR3 region has 19 residues. The CDR3 DNA reads TGTGCCAGCAGTTTTGGCCGGGGGGCGAGGACTTATAGCAATCAGCCCCAGCATTTT. Protein sequence: CASSFGRGARTYSNQPQHF.

The sample holds many counts of this clonotype. The chain couples TRBV5-1 to TRBJ2-7; 7 positions agree with TRBD1. The V and J ends lost 6 bases and 2 bases, in that order; junction bases with no gene match: 5. Looked up from germline, CDR1 is SGHRS and CDR2 is YFSETQ. The CDR3 covers 13 residues. The chain's CDR3 is CASIRTGTYEQYF. CDR3 nucleotide sequence: TGCGCCAGCATCCGGACAGGCACCTACGAGCAGTACTTC.

The chain couples TRBV6-5 to TRBJ1-2, with D possibly matching TRBD1 (5 bases). V gave up 4 bases and J gave up 0 bases, with 9 bases separating them. The CDR3 sequence is 14 residues long. The germline V gene has CDR1 MNHEY and CDR2 SVGAGI. Here the CDR3 reads CASSFGTPNYGYTF. The CDR3 nucleotides read TGTGCCAGCAGTTTCGGGACCCCTAACTATGGCTACACCTTC.

The table lists this clonotype with many counts. The rearrangement links TRBV6-1 to TRBJ2-1; 11 nucleotides line up with TRBD2. This CDR3 has 14 residues. The germline V gene has CDR1 MNHNS and CDR2 SASEGT. Trimming took 7 bases from V and 4 from J; bases not matched to a gene: 3. The CDR3 spells CASTRLAGYNEQFF. DNA of the CDR3: TGTGCCAGCACAAGACTAGCGGGGTACAATGAGCAGTTCTTC.

This clonotype was seen many times. This chain joins TRBV7-9 and TRBJ2-6, with 8 bases that match TRBD1. The J segment lost 0 bases and the V segment lost 4 bases, leaving 5 bases of the junction unmatched. The CDR3 runs 17 residues. Looked up from germline, CDR1 is SEHNR and CDR2 is FQNEAQ (reference sequence). CDR3 residues: CASSSGQVISGANVLTF. DNA for the CDR3: TGTGCCAGCAGCTCGGGACAGGTGATCTCTGGGGCCAACGTCCTGACTTTC.

Many counts were recorded for this clonotype. CDR3 protein: CASSNNEQFF. CDR3 DNA: TGTGCCAGCAGTAACAATGAGCAGTTCTTC. J is TRBJ2-1 and V is TRBV28, with D unclear. Germline loops: CDR1 MDHEN, CDR2 SYDVKM. The V end lost 5 bases, the J end lost 5 bases, and 1 base lay between the germline ends. This CDR3 has 10 residues.

This clonotype was found many times. CDR3 sequence: CSARDLGSTTDTQYF. Written as DNA, the CDR3 is TGCAGTGCTAGAGATCTGGGCTCCACCACAGATACGCAGTATTTT. The chain carries TRBV20-1 and TRBJ2-3; no clear D. The CDR3 is 15 amino acids. The germline V and J ends were trimmed by 0 bases and 2 bases, with 12 bases remaining between them. Germline V CDR1 and CDR2: DFQATT, SNEGSKA (reference sequence).

This clonotype has a count of ten or more. The chain uses TRBV2 and TRBJ1-4, with TRBD1 identical over 9 bases. The CDR3 is made up of 14 amino acids. V dropped 5 bases and J dropped 10; count of bases not matched to a gene: 8. CDR1 SNHLY and CDR2 FYNNEI come from the germline V gene. As DNA, the CDR3 is TGTGCCAGCAGTCCGGGACAGGGTTATGCAAAACTGTTTTTT. Protein: CASSPGQGYAKLFF.

This clonotype was recorded many times. This chain uses TRBV29-1 with TRBJ1-2; D may be TRBD1 (5 bases). Germline lookup yields CDR1 SQVTM and CDR2 ANQGSEA. There are 13 residues in the CDR3. V was clipped by 4 bases and J by 4 bases, with 13 bases between them. The CDR3 DNA is TGCAGCGTTGTATGGGGGTCCGCCTATGGCTACACCTTC. The encoded protein is CSVVWGSAYGYTF. The full variable domain, its missing parts supplied by reference TRBV29-1 and TRBJ1-2, is SAVISQKPSRDICQRGTSLTIQCQVDSQVTMMFWYRQQPGQSLTLIATANQGSEATYESGFVIDKFPISRPNLTFSTLTVSNMSPEDSSIYLCSVVWGSAYGYTFGSGTRLTVV.